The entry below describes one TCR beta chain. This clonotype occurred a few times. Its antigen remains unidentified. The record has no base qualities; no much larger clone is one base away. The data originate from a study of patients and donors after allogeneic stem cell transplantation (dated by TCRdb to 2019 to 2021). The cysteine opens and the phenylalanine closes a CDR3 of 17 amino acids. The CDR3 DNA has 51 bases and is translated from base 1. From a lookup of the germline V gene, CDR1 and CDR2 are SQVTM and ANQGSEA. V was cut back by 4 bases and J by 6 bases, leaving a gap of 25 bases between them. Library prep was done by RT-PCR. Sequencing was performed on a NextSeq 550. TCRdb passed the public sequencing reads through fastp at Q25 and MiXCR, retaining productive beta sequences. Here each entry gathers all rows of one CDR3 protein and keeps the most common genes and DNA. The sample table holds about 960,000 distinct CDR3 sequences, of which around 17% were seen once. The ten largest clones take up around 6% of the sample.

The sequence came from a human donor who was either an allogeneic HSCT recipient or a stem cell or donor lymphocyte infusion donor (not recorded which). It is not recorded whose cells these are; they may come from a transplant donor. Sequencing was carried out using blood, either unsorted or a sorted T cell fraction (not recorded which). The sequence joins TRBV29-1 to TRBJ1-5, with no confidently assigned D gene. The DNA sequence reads TGCAGCGTTGTCCCCAGGATCATTCACAACGGCGGTCAGCCCCAGCATTTT. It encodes CSVVPRIIHNGGQPQHF. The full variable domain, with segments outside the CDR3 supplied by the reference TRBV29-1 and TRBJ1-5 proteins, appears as SAVISQKPSRDICQRGTSLTIQCQVDSQVTMMFWYRQQPGQSLTLIATANQGSEATYESGFVIDKFPISRPNLTFSTLTVSNMSPEDSSIYLCSVVPRIIHNGGQPQHFGDGTRLSIL.